This T cell receptor beta chain was recovered during a study of T cell responses to AZD1222 COVID-19 vaccine (dated by TCRdb to about 2021). At the level of the whole study: AZD1222 recipients with second doses at about 4 weeks or about 12 weeks were pooled, because spike-specific TCR depth and breadth did not differ between schedules. TCR sequencing was performed for roughly 250 trial participants, of whom 207 were given two doses of AZD1222 and some 26 were given two doses of MenACWY control vaccine. Trial participants were enrolled by age into subgroups of 18-55, 56-69 and 70-plus years, and 148, 28 and 57 TCR-sequenced participants, respectively, were included in these subgroups.

Summary of the overall study and its limitations: The vaccine-associated CD4 TCRs covered the entire spike protein, and the dominant responses fell in regions 160-218 and 743-854. After two AZD1222 doses, both the breadth and the depth of spike-specific TCRs were significantly higher than at day 0 and than in MenACWY recipients. The 56-69-year group was small, and its depth increase did not reach significance, likely because of low power. Conclusions about previously exposed vaccinees are limited, since just a handful of AZD1222 recipients were seropositive for SARS-CoV-2 at baseline. Most participants were white British and females outnumbered males, and the authors suggested that clonal diversity may have been underestimated. Nearly half of unique spike-specific TCRs reportedly recognized epitopes outside regions mutated in the B.1.351 and B.1.1.7 variants. Because no day 14 peak-response samples were available, repertoires were characterized only after the peak T cell response.

The time point label here, explained by the study, means: baseline before first vaccination. Vaccinee samples came from UK trials COV001 and COV002, including a single-blind randomized controlled phase 2/3 trial of AZD1222 (ChAdOx1 nCoV-19) in healthy adults. Trial participant PBMC samples were collected at day 0 and day 28 after the second dose for TCRbeta chain sequencing. The CDR3 regions of human TCRbeta chains were subjected to immunosequencing. As for the authors' bioinformatics: Repertoire TCRs were matched against a reference library of SARS-CoV-2-specific TCRs generated with the MIRA antigen-specificity platform. Breadth was defined as the fraction of unique TCRs that were SARS-CoV-2-associated, and depth was defined as the fraction of total T cells that were SARS-CoV-2-associated. Using the MIRA data, each spike-specific TCR was assigned both to the spike region to which the TCR was reactive and to a CD4 or CD8 class. Log10-transformed breadth and depth values were compared by one-way ANOVA with Sidak's multiple comparisons tests. TCRdb limited this immuneACCESS table to in-frame rearrangements with V and J called. A share of clones is missing; checked studies link under half to unresolved V genes, and the rest is unexplained. The V and J calls and the clone size are those of that table, but D and trimming were determined from the DNA. For this sample the table gives some 140,000 clones, of which over 85% were detected only once. Together, the top ten hold 1.9% of the sample.

Worth noting for this clone: Which antigen it targets is not known. The input lacks base qualities; no much larger clone sits a single base away.

The germline V gene sets CDR1 to SGHTA and CDR2 to FQGNSA. Trimming at the junction amounts to 5 bases on V and 6 bases on J, and the germline ends lie 20 bases apart. Including cysteine and phenylalanine, the CDR3 has 16 amino acids. The only DNA kept is the CDR3, 48 bases in frame from the first base. The sequence derives from an adult in good health. The source material was peripheral blood, sampled on day 0 of AZD1222 vaccination. The chain was built from TRBV7-2 and TRBJ2-1; TRBD2 is a possible D gene, resting on 5 matching bases. The sequenced DNA is TGTGCCAGCAGCCCCTCTCAGACAAGAGGGTTCAATGAGCAGTTCTTC. Its protein product is CASSPSQTRGFNEQFF. Supplemented by the reference TRBV7-2 and TRBJ2-1 proteins around the CDR3, the complete variable domain is GAGVSQSPSNKVTEKGKDVELRCDPISGHTALYWYRQSLGQGLEFLIYFQGNSAPDKSGLPSDRFSAERTGGSVSTLTIQRTQQEDSAVYLCASSPSQTRGFNEQFFGPGTRLTVL.